Reported below is one T cell receptor (beta chain). Its antigen has not been determined. No base quality values were provided; no much bigger clone lies one nucleotide off. One collaborating source in Seattle enrolled patients while the patients were actively infected and followed the patients over time throughout the course of disease. The collaborating institutions used their own protocols to collect whole blood in K2EDTA tubes. For TCRbeta analysis, collaborators shipped samples as frozen whole blood, isolated PBMCs, or DNA extracted from either of those sample types. TCRbeta CDR3 regions were amplified from genomic DNA using the immunoSEQ Assay, a bias-controlled multiplex PCR. The paper's processing steps were these. Within the assay, amplification of reference gene primers was used to estimate how many nucleated cells each sample contained. Sequence reads were collapsed and filtered to measure the absolute abundance of every unique TCRbeta CDR3 rearrangement. For each sample, productive Simpson clonality was calculated as the square root of Simpson's diversity index across productive rearrangements. Imported from immuneACCESS, the table was reduced by TCRdb to in-frame sequences with V and J called. These copies leave out some clones; in studies compared against another copy, an unresolved V gene accounts for under half, and the cause of the remainder is not known. Clone size and the V and J calls come from that table; the DNA yielded D and trimming. For this sample there are 250,000 to 350,000 clones; 91% appear just once. The biggest ten clones account for around 2% of the sample.

As encoded in the germline V gene (reference sequence), CDR1 is GTSNPN while CDR2 is SVGIG. V drops 4 bases and J drops 4 bases, leaving 16 bases in between. Including the terminal cysteine and phenylalanine, the CDR3 comprises 14 residues. Only the CDR3 region is kept as DNA, spanning 42 bases read in frame from base 1. This sample was included in a study of blood T cell repertoires in COVID-19 (dated by TCRdb to about 2020). Looking at the study overall: Collaborator samples came from the United States, Italy and Spain and covered acute and convalescent phases of COVID-19. The material from the prospective study consisted of cDNA or gDNA derived from T cells, B-cell-depleted T cells, or PBMCs. Where available, HLA class I and class II types were obtained from metadata supplied by the sample provider rather than from assay-based typing. Deeply sampled blood TCRbeta repertoires from subjects exposed to, actively infected with, or recovered from COVID-19 were included in the dataset. The sample metadata nearly always contained a de-identified subject ID, COVID-19 status, age in years and sex. Samples were obtained from the ongoing ImmuneRACE study (first 160 participants) and from some 1,300 subjects provided by 6 global collaborators. The repertoires were released in a freely available public database intended as a resource for research on the immune response to SARS-CoV-2. What the research found in general, with its limitations: How much clinical and demographic metadata was included differed by source and by participant, and the metadata was provided uncurated.

In this chain, TRBV30 is recombined with TRBJ1-2; TRBD1 might be the D gene, on 6 matching bases. The receptor was derived from a young woman with COVID-19, enrolled during active disease. The sample was peripheral blood. The sequenced DNA is TGTGCCTGGATCCCTACAGGGTTAGGCTATGGCTACACCTTC. Its protein product is CAWIPTGLGYGYTF.